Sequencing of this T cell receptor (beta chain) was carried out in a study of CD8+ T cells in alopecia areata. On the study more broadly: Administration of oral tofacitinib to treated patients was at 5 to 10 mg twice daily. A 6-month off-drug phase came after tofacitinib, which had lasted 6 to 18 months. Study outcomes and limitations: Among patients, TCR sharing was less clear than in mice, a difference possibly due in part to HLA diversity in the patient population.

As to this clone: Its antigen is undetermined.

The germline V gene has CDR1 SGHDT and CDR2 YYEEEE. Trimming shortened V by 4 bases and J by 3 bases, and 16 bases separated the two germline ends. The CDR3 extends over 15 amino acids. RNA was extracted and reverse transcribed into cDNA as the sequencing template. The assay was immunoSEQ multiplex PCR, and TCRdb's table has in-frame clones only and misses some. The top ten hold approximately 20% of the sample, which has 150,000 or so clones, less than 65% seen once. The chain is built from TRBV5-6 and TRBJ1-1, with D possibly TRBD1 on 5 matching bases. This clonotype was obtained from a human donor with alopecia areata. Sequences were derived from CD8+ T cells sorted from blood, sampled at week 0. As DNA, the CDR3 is TGTGCCAGCAGCCCCGAGTTGGGGCGGGACACTGAAGCTTTCTTT. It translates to CASSPELGRDTEAFF.